This T cell receptor beta chain appears in the sequencing data of a study of T-cell reconstitution after alpha-beta-depleted transplantation in children. Many counts were recorded for this clonotype. A TCRbeta library incorporating unique molecular identifiers was prepared. TCRdb recomputed calls from the PCR reads with MiXCR, one row per CDR3 protein. The sample has 170,000 or so distinct CDR3 sequences, less than 8% seen once. This CDR3 is built from 14 residues. Germline V CDR1 and CDR2: ENHRY, SYGVKD. V lost 6 bases to trimming and J lost 7 bases; unmatched junction nucleotides: 8. The sequence was collected from a human donor who donated a stem cell graft to a child with Wiskott-Aldrich syndrome. The chain has TRBV10-3 and TRBJ2-1; TRBD2 matches at 8 bases. This sample comprised PBMCs from the stem cell graft donor, obtained from the stem cell graft. CDR3 nucleotides: TGTGCCATCAGGGGAAGCGGGAGACTAAATGAGCAGTTCTTC. This encodes CAIRGSGRLNEQFF.